This is a list of T cell receptor beta chains from one sample in a study of T cell changes during pregnancy in multiple sclerosis. TCRdb's copy holds only in-frame clones and misses some; the assay was immunoSEQ multiplex PCR. The data show approximately 50,000 clones, approximately 92% seen once. Material: CD4+ T cells from peripheral blood mononuclear cells, obtained in the third trimester of pregnancy. The receptors come from a female donor with multiple sclerosis, enrolled in a pregnancy study. CDR3s include the opening cysteine and the closing phenylalanine or tryptophan. A D gene is named only where the DNA matches it firmly. Expanded clones get a size class; other rows say once, few or many, or leave the size out.

D gene	J gene	V gene	clone size	CDR3 protein	CDR3 DNA
TRBD2	TRBJ2-7	TRBV6-5	-	CASSRGGGEQYF	TGTGCCAGCAGCCGGGGGGGTGGGGAGCAGTACTTC
TRBD2	TRBJ2-1	TRBV27	-	CASSRLAGELSEQFF	TGTGCCAGCAGTCGACTAGCGGGAGAATTAAGTGAGCAGTTCTTC
-	TRBJ2-3	TRBV9	few	CASSIVGGITDTQYF	TGTGCCAGCAGCATCGTCGGAGGCATCACAGATACGCAGTATTTT
-	TRBJ2-5	TRBV15	-	CATSREGTGYQETQYF	TGTGCCACCAGCAGAGAGGGCACAGGCTACCAAGAGACCCAGTACTTC
TRBD1	TRBJ1-1	TRBV19	-	CASSISRSRDRGRAEAFF	TGTGCCAGTAGTATTTCGCGTAGCCGGGACAGGGGAAGGGCTGAAGCTTTCTTT
TRBD2	TRBJ2-2	TRBV5-6	-	CASSPASGSWSGELFF	TGTGCCAGCAGCCCGGCTAGCGGGAGCTGGTCCGGGGAGCTGTTTTTT
-	TRBJ1-2	TRBV5-6	-	CASSLTQGRAWGYTF	TGTGCCAGCAGCTTGACACAGGGCAGGGCGTGGGGCTACACCTTC
TRBD1	TRBJ2-3	TRBV27	-	CASSRSGQNTDTQYF	TGTGCCAGCAGTCGCTCGGGACAGAACACAGATACGCAGTATTTT
-	TRBJ1-1	TRBV19	-	CASSTPGGRTEAFF	TGTGCCAGTAGTACCCCCGGAGGACGGACTGAAGCTTTCTTT
TRBD2	TRBJ2-1	TRBV7-6	-	CASSRLAGGRNEQFF	TGTGCCAGCAGCCGACTAGCGGGAGGACGCAATGAGCAGTTCTTC
-	TRBJ1-3	TRBV19	-	CASSMGRASGNTIYF	TGTGCCAGTAGTATGGGCAGGGCCTCTGGAAACACCATATATTTT
TRBD2	TRBJ2-7	TRBV5-1	-	CASSLTSGSREQYF	TGCGCCAGCAGCCTGACTAGCGGGAGTAGAGAGCAGTACTTC
TRBD2	TRBJ2-1	TRBV5-1	-	CASNIAGESYNEQFF	TGCGCCAGTAATATAGCGGGAGAGTCCTACAATGAGCAGTTCTTC
TRBD2	TRBJ2-1	TRBV19	-	CASSMRTSGSSYNEQFF	TGTGCCAGTAGTATGAGGACTAGCGGGAGCTCCTACAATGAGCAGTTCTTC
TRBD2	TRBJ2-2	TRBV27	-	CASSTSGGPTTGELFF	TGTGCCAGCAGCACTTCGGGAGGGCCGACCACCGGGGAGCTGTTTTTT
TRBD2	TRBJ2-1	TRBV2	-	CASGTSGMGGYNEQFF	TGTGCCAGCGGGACTAGCGGGATGGGGGGATACAATGAGCAGTTCTTC
-	TRBJ1-1	TRBV25-1	-	CASSPDTEAFF	TGTGCCAGCAGCCCCGACACTGAAGCTTTCTTT
TRBD2	TRBJ2-5	TRBV9	-	CASSLRPVAGGIALSGETQYF	TGTGCCAGCAGCCTCCGTCCAGTAGCGGGAGGGATAGCTTTATCGGGGGAGACCCAGTACTTC
-	TRBJ1-3	TRBV5-1	once	CASSLDRGTGDTIYF	TGCGCCAGCAGCTTGGACCGGGGAACCGGGGACACCATATATTTT
-	TRBJ2-2	TRBV7-3	-	CASSLNGPGATNTGELFF	TGTGCCAGCAGCTTAAATGGGCCTGGGGCCACGAACACCGGGGAGCTGTTTTTT
-	TRBJ2-3	TRBV29-1	-	CSSTRPGTGTDTQYF	TGCAGTTCGACGAGACCGGGAACAGGCACAGATACGCAGTATTTT
TRBD1	TRBJ2-5	TRBV19	-	CASSQDRGETQYF	TGTGCCAGTAGTCAGGACAGGGGAGAGACCCAGTACTTC
TRBD2	TRBJ2-3	TRBV7-2	-	CASSSRLAQLTDTQYF	TGTGCCAGCAGCTCGAGACTAGCACAACTCACAGATACGCAGTATTTT
-	TRBJ2-4	TRBV2	-	CASSQGSDIQYF	TGTGCCAGCAGTCAGGGGTCGGACATTCAGTACTTC
TRBD1	TRBJ1-2	TRBV27	-	CASSFRRGQGRYGYTF	TGTGCCAGCAGTTTCAGGAGGGGACAGGGGCGCTATGGCTACACCTTC
-	TRBJ2-3	TRBV15	-	CATGWNGGRQYF	TGTGCCACGGGGTGGAATGGAGGCCGCCAGTATTTT
-	TRBJ1-3	TRBV19	-	CASKGRAGNTIYF	TGTGCCAGCAAAGGGAGGGCTGGAAACACCATATATTTT
TRBD2	TRBJ2-1	TRBV7-2	-	CASSSTGTMVYNEQFF	TGTGCCAGCAGTTCCACCGGGACTATGGTGTACAATGAGCAGTTCTTC
-	TRBJ2-7	TRBV27	-	CASSLSAGFRDEQYF	TGTGCCAGCAGTTTATCCGCCGGGTTTCGGGACGAGCAGTACTTC
-	TRBJ1-2	TRBV9	-	CASSVEQGTYGYTF	TGTGCCAGCAGCGTAGAGCAGGGGACCTATGGCTACACCTTC
-	TRBJ1-5	TRBV21-1	once	CASSKARTVYQPQHF	TGTGCCAGCAGCAAAGCCCGGACAGTCTATCAGCCCCAGCATTTT
TRBD2	TRBJ2-2	TRBV7-3	few	CASRAGGPAGELFF	TGTGCCAGCAGGGCGGGAGGGCCTGCCGGGGAGCTGTTTTTT
TRBD2	TRBJ2-7	TRBV27	once	CASRFIAGGEQYF	TGTGCCAGCAGATTCATAGCGGGGGGCGAGCAGTACTTC
-	TRBJ2-7	TRBV6-1	-	CASRDTAYEQYF	TGTGCCAGTCGGGACACGGCCTACGAGCAGTACTTC
-	TRBJ2-7	TRBV6-1	-	CASSRSGSPYEQYF	TGTGCCAGCAGTAGATCAGGGTCCCCCTACGAGCAGTACTTC
-	TRBJ1-3	TRBV5-8	-	CASSLAQGLTGNTIYF	TGTGCCAGCAGCTTGGCTCAGGGCTTGACTGGAAACACCATATATTTT
TRBD1	TRBJ2-5	TRBV10-3	-	CAISGDRGQETQYF	TGTGCCATCAGTGGGGACAGGGGGCAAGAGACCCAGTACTTC
-	TRBJ1-2	TRBV7-8	-	CASSPNTVNYGYTF	TGTGCCAGCAGTCCGAATACAGTTAACTATGGCTACACCTTC
-	TRBJ1-3	TRBV23-1	-	CASSQFDSRLSGNTIYF	TGCGCCAGCAGTCAGTTTGACAGTCGCCTCTCTGGAAACACCATATATTTT
TRBD2	TRBJ2-3	TRBV4-3	-	CASSQGTSGRGDTQYF	TGCGCCAGCAGCCAAGGGACTAGCGGAAGGGGGGATACGCAGTATTTT
TRBD2	TRBJ2-7	TRBV5-8	once	CASSPRGGQLYEQYF	TGTGCCAGCAGTCCCCGCGGGGGGCAGCTTTACGAGCAGTACTTC
-	TRBJ2-5	TRBV5-1	-	CASSLSGETQYF	TGCGCCAGCAGCTTGTCGGGAGAGACCCAGTACTTC
TRBD1	TRBJ2-2	TRBV29-1	-	CSVDTGQGAGKTGELFF	TGCAGCGTTGACACCGGACAGGGGGCAGGGAAGACCGGGGAGCTGTTTTTT
-	TRBJ1-1	TRBV25-1	-	CASRETGTTEAFF	TGTGCCAGCAGGGAAACAGGGACCACTGAAGCTTTCTTT
-	TRBJ2-2	TRBV19	-	CASSALRAGELFF	TGTGCCAGTAGTGCGCTTCGCGCCGGGGAGCTGTTTTTT
-	TRBJ2-1	TRBV30	-	CAWSRSGDNEQFF	TGTGCCTGGAGTAGGTCGGGAGACAATGAGCAGTTCTTC
TRBD1	TRBJ2-5	TRBV28	-	CASSSRDRGFRETQYF	TGTGCCAGCAGTTCCCGGGACAGGGGCTTTCGAGAGACCCAGTACTTC
-	TRBJ2-1	TRBV9	-	CASSVAASYNEQFF	TGTGCCAGCAGCGTAGCCGCGTCCTACAATGAGCAGTTCTTC